The 11 T cell receptor beta chains presented below share a single source sample, sequenced in a study of vaccination effects on CD4 cells after COVID-19. With the ViraFEST assay, the study expanded antigen-specific CD4+ T cells using viral peptide pools, then sequenced them. Between days 9 and 11 of culture, CD4+ T cells were separated out. Recipients of the vaccine had no prior SARS-CoV-2 infection and negative nucleocapsid antibodies. No antigen has been identified for these receptors. Repertoires were generated with immunoSEQ multiplex PCR, while TCRdb's copy carries only in-frame clones and drops some. This table holds 71,000 or so clones, roughly 70% found once. Sample: CD4+ T cells from PBMCs cultured with HCoV-OC43 spike peptides, taken before COVID-19 vaccination. Subset meaning: HCoV-OC43 spike overlapping peptide pool stimulation. The source of these receptors is a human donor who received a COVID-19 vaccine.

This clone occurred once. The chain joins TRBV30 to TRBJ2-5; TRBD2 aligns across 9 bases. Germline loops: CDR1 GTSNPN, CDR2 SVGIG (reference sequence). The CDR3 runs 15 residues. With V trimmed by 2 bases and J by 7 bases, 11 bases remained unmatched. CDR3 in DNA: TGTGCCTGGAGTCAAGCGGGGGGTCCGTTAGGGACCCAGTACTTC. Translation gives CAWSQAGGPLGTQYF.

J is TRBJ2-5 and V is TRBV5-1, with D possibly matching TRBD1 (6 bases). The CDR3 has 15 residues. The V and J ends lost 4 bases and 7 bases respectively, with 20 bases between them. From germline, CDR1 is SGHRS and CDR2 YFSETQ. CDR3 residues: CASSLNGQPGLTQYF. DNA for the CDR3: TGCGCCAGCAGCCTAAATGGACAGCCCGGTTTGACCCAGTACTTC.

V usage is TRBV19 and J usage is TRBJ2-1, with D possibly TRBD1 on 7 matching bases. Germline V gene lookup returns CDR1 LNHDA and CDR2 SQIVND (reference sequence). This CDR3 spans 11 amino acids. Trimming cost V 6 bases and J 15 bases, with 15 bases left between them. DNA for the CDR3: TGTGCCAGTAGCCCAGGGGGGATACCGTTCTTC. Translating gives CASSPGGIPFF.

This rearrangement joins TRBV6-5 to TRBJ2-5; TRBD1 agrees at 9 bases. The ends lost 0 bases at V and 6 bases at J; junction bases unmatched: 8. The CDR3 runs 16 residues. CDR1 and CDR2 from the germline V gene are MNHEY and SVGAGI. The CDR3 sequence is CASSYSRDRAWKTQYF. The CDR3 nucleotides read TGTGCCAGCAGTTACTCTAGGGACAGGGCGTGGAAGACCCAGTACTTC.

V and J are TRBV5-1 and TRBJ2-5, with TRBD2 matching 9 bases. Trimming at V came to 0 bases and at J to 2 bases, leaving 8 bases not matched to a gene. The germline V gene has CDR1 SGHRS and CDR2 YFSETQ. The CDR3 sequence is 17 residues long. CDR3 nucleotides: TGCGCCAGCAGCTTGGGGATAGCGGGGGTTGGACAAGAGACCCAGTACTTC. Translating gives CASSLGIAGVGQETQYF.

This clone has more than one count but fewer than ten. V usage is TRBV7-3 and J usage is TRBJ2-2; 8 positions match TRBD2. The CDR3 spans 15 residues. Losses at the gene ends were 1 base for V and 6 bases for J; bases not matched to a gene: 4. CDR1 is SGHTA and CDR2 is FQGTGA in the germline V gene. CDR3 sequence reads: CASSLMAGGAGELFF. As DNA, the CDR3 is TGTGCCAGCAGCTTAATGGCGGGGGGTGCCGGGGAGCTGTTTTTT.

This clone was found once. This sequence joins TRBV29-1 and TRBJ2-1, with a tentative D call TRBD2 (7 bases). The length of the CDR3 is 14 residues. CDR1 is SQVTM and CDR2 is ANQGSEA in the germline V gene. The ends were cut back, 6 bases at V and 0 bases at J, with 12 bases in the middle. The CDR3 DNA reads as TGCAGCGTGCGTCGGGGGGCCTCCTACAATGAGCAGTTCTTC. Translated, it gives CSVRRGASYNEQFF.

The V and J genes are TRBV6-5 and TRBJ2-3; 11 bases agree with TRBD1. The junction had 6 bases not matched to a gene; V was cut back by 6 bases and J by 4 bases. The CDR3 extends over 15 amino acids. The germline CDR1 and CDR2 sequences are MNHEY and SVGAGI. In DNA form, the CDR3 reads TGTGCCAGCAGAATGGACAGGGGGCCGGCAGATACGCAGTATTTT. It translates to CASRMDRGPADTQYF.

This clone is a singleton in its sample. The rearrangement joins TRBV11-2 to TRBJ2-1; no clear D gene. The CDR3 runs to 13 residues. The V and J ends lost 1 base and 7 bases respectively, with 8 bases between them. Germline V gene sequence: CDR1 SGHAT, CDR2 FQNNGV. Here the CDR3 DNA reads TGTGCCAGCAGCTTAGTGTTGCAGAATGAGCAGTTCTTC. Translation: CASSLVLQNEQFF.

This sequence joins TRBV24-1 and TRBJ1-2; 10 bases agree with TRBD1. CDR3 length: 15 residues. Looked up from germline, CDR1 is KGHDR and CDR2 is SFDVKD. V lost 3 bases and J lost 4; bases outside the gene matches: 4. The chain's CDR3 is CATSDPGTGVYGYTF. Written as DNA, the CDR3 is TGTGCCACCAGTGATCCCGGGACAGGGGTCTATGGCTACACCTTC.

The chain has TRBV7-2 and TRBJ2-5, with 9 bases aligning to TRBD2. Germline loops: CDR1 SGHTA, CDR2 FQGNSA. CDR3 length: 14 residues. Trimming took 4 bases from V and 5 from J; bases not matched to a gene: 5. The CDR3 is CASSSTSGSETQYF. For the CDR3, the DNA is TGTGCCAGCAGCTCTACTAGCGGGTCCGAGACCCAGTACTTC.